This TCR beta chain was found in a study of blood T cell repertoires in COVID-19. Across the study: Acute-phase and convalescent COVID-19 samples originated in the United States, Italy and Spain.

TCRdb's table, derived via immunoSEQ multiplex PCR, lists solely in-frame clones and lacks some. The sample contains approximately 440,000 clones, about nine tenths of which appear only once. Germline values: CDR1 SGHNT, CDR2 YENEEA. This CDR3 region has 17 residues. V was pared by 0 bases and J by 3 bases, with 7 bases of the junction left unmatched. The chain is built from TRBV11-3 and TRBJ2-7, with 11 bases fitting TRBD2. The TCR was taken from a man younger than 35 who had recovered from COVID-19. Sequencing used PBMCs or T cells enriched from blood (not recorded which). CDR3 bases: TGTGCCAGCAGCTTAGATGACACTAGCGGGGGTATCTACGAGCAGTACTTC. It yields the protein CASSLDDTSGGIYEQYF.